This TCR beta chain was sequenced in a study of blood T cell repertoires in COVID-19. Study-level information: Samples came from the United States, Italy and Spain, spanning acute and convalescent COVID-19.

Original analysis: For nucleated cells, counts were estimated from reference gene primer amplification. The method was immunoSEQ multiplex PCR; TCRdb's version includes in-frame clones alone and lacks a portion of them. Clonal size and the V and J genes are those of that table, whereas D and trimming came from the DNA. In the table there are 80,000 or so clones, about 86% of which are singletons. This CDR3 has 19 amino acids. Germline V gives CDR1 MGHRA, CDR2 YSYEKL. With V trimmed by 2 bases and J by 5 bases, 15 bases remained unmatched. The chain couples TRBV4-1 to TRBJ2-2, with TRBD1 identical over 9 bases. This TCR was recovered from a man at least 80 years old with acute or convalescent COVID-19. Input material: peripheral blood. DNA for the CDR3: TGCGCCAGCAGCCAAAGGCCTCTTCCGGGACAGGGAGGAACCGGGGAGCTGTTTTTT. Its protein is CASSQRPLPGQGGTGELFF.